The 6 T cell receptor beta chains in this list originate from one sample, sequenced in a study of CD8+ T cells in alopecia areata (dated by TCRdb to 2016 to 2018). Libraries were constructed by the immunoSEQ multiplex PCR assay. For TCR sequencing, RNA was extracted from every sample and reverse transcribed into cDNA to serve as template. TCRdb stores this immuneACCESS table with in-frame sequences only. Part of the clones is absent; in the studies checked, under half of the shortfall reflects unresolved V genes, and no reason is known for the rest. The sample has about 120,000 clones on record, 45% to 50% of them singletons. The ten biggest clones cover 10% of the sample. Sequencing was done on a sample of NKG2D-low CD8+ T cells sorted from blood. The cell subset or site tag for this specimen amounts to: sorted CD8+ NKG2D-low blood T cells. The receptors here all came from a human donor with alopecia areata.

V and J are TRBV2 and TRBJ2-5; D unresolved. Looked up from germline, CDR1 is SNHLY and CDR2 is FYNNEI. The CDR3 extends over 13 amino acids. Trimming left V 6 bases short and J 1 base short, with 9 bases between. The CDR3 DNA is TGTGCCAGCAGCCCGGAAGGCCAAGAGACCCAGTACTTC. Encoded protein: CASSPEGQETQYF.

This rearrangement joins TRBV4-3 to TRBJ2-2; D call uncertain. Germline V gene sequence: CDR1 LGHNA, CDR2 YSLEER. Trimming shortened V by 1 base and J by 2 bases, and 8 bases separated the two germline ends. This CDR3 region has 15 residues. The CDR3 region has the DNA TGCGCCAGCAGCCAAGGGCAAACAAACACCGGGGAGCTGTTTTTT. Translating it yields CASSQGQTNTGELFF.

This clone was recorded a few times. The CDR3 DNA reads as TGCAGCGTTGAAGATCGGACCGTGGGGTATGGCTACACCTTC. It specifies CSVEDRTVGYGYTF. This chain links TRBV29-1 with TRBJ1-2; D remains unclear. V was clipped by 0 bases and J by 5 bases, with 13 bases between them. The germline V gene encodes CDR1 SQVTM and CDR2 ANQGSEA. The CDR3 has 14 amino acids.

The gene calls are TRBV30 and TRBJ2-7; 7 positions match TRBD1. With V trimmed by 2 bases and J by 2 bases, 3 bases remained unmatched. The CDR3 runs to 13 residues. Germline loops: CDR1 GTSNPN, CDR2 SVGIG (reference sequence). The CDR3 region has the DNA TGTGCCTGGAGTACCGGGACAGCCTACGAGCAGTACTTC. Its translation is CAWSTGTAYEQYF.

The table lists this clone with a few counts. The CDR3 loop reads CASSLVGGEQFF. The CDR3 nucleotides are TGCGCCAGCAGCTTGGTGGGGGGTGAGCAGTTCTTC. The J gene is TRBJ2-1, the V gene TRBV5-1; weak D call: TRBD2 (6 bases). Trimming shortened V by 0 bases and J by 9 bases, and 7 bases separated the two germline ends. The CDR3 spans 12 residues. Looked up from germline, CDR1 is SGHRS and CDR2 is YFSETQ.

This chain joins TRBV29-1 and TRBJ2-1; unclear D gene. Germline lookup yields CDR1 SQVTM and CDR2 ANQGSEA. The germline V and J ends were trimmed by 6 bases and 7 bases, with 13 bases remaining between them. This CDR3 region has 12 residues. CDR3 loop: CSVEDLLNEQFF. The DNA for the CDR3 is TGCAGCGTCGAGGATTTATTGAATGAGCAGTTCTTC.